The clone carrying this T cell receptor (beta chain) occurred once. The CDR3 spans 13 residues. Trimming pared 4 bases from V and 4 bases from J, leaving 11 bases between. CDR1 and CDR2 (germline): GTSNPN, SVGIG (reference sequence). The data stem from a study of blood T cell repertoires in COVID-19. About the study: There were acute and convalescent COVID-19 samples, and they came from the United States, Italy and Spain. The cDNA or gDNA used as material had been derived from T cells, B-cell-depleted T cells, or PBMCs.

In the authors' workflow: Reference gene primers were amplified, and this amplification served to estimate nucleated cell counts. The assay was immunoSEQ multiplex PCR, and TCRdb's table has in-frame clones only and misses some. V and J calls and clone size are those listed in that table; D and trimming were worked out from the DNA. The sample lists around 180,000 clones; approximately 90% were seen once. This receptor was obtained from a human donor in a cohort sampled during active COVID-19. The V gene is TRBV30, the J gene TRBJ1-3; TRBD1 might be the D (5 bases). The specimen sequenced was peripheral blood. The CDR3 reads CAWTQGVGNTIYF. The CDR3 DNA is TGTGCCTGGACACAAGGGGTGGGAAACACCATATATTTT.